The TCR beta chain described here comes from a study of T cells after yellow fever vaccination. As for the study in general: Researchers used SMART-Seq v4 Ultra Low Input to prepare fractions that had low cell numbers. The study, taken as a whole, reports: Clonotypes shared by both compartments, CD4 and CD8, made up a small share.

5'RACE template switching added a universal primer site and UMIs to TCR cDNA. TCRdb re-analysed the 5' RACE reads in MiXCR, keeping a single row per CDR3 protein. The sample includes 250,000 to 350,000 distinct CDR3 sequences, 8.7% seen only once; the top ten take about 3.5%. Germline V gene data show CDR1 as MNHEY and CDR2 as SVGEGT. Trimming cost V 7 bases and J 5 bases; bases outside gene matches: 11. The length of the CDR3 is 15 residues. This clonotype was counted only a few times. Its antigen is unidentified. Sample: CD4+ T cells sorted from PBMCs, taken 5 days after the yellow fever booster vaccination. The J gene is TRBJ1-1, the V gene TRBV6-2 or TRBV6-3, with TRBD1 identical over 9 bases. This receptor was obtained from a man aged 18 to 29 who received the YFV17D yellow fever vaccine. DNA of the CDR3: TGTGCCAGCATTCCCATCGGACAGGGGAGAACTGAAGCTTTCTTT. Protein product: CASIPIGQGRTEAFF.